The source of this T cell receptor (beta chain) is a study of beta chain features in type 1 diabetes. Study-wide points: Sequencing of cDNA might inflate the share of cells that strongly express TCR. Among type 1 diabetes patients, VDJ junctions had fewer insertions and more deletions.

This clone was observed a few times. Its specificity is not known. Germline CDR1 reads KGHSY; CDR2 reads FQNENV. This CDR3 region has 16 residues. V was trimmed by 0 bases and J by 4 bases, leaving 15 bases between them. Reverse transcription of all isolated RNA meant that expressed TCRB transcripts were sequenced. Read counts averaged around 3.9 million for samples of naive, central memory and regulatory T cells. Sequencing was performed with immunoSEQ multiplex PCR; in TCRdb, only in-frame clones are kept and a portion is missing. This table holds approximately 400,000 clones, roughly 15% found once.

Sequenced input: naive CD4+ T cells from blood. The receptor was derived from a woman younger than 35 in good health. This chain connects TRBV16 to TRBJ1-2; D ambiguous. The CDR3: CASSQSMGALGYGYTF. The CDR3 DNA follows: TGTGCCAGCAGCCAATCGATGGGAGCCCTTGGCTATGGCTACACCTTC.